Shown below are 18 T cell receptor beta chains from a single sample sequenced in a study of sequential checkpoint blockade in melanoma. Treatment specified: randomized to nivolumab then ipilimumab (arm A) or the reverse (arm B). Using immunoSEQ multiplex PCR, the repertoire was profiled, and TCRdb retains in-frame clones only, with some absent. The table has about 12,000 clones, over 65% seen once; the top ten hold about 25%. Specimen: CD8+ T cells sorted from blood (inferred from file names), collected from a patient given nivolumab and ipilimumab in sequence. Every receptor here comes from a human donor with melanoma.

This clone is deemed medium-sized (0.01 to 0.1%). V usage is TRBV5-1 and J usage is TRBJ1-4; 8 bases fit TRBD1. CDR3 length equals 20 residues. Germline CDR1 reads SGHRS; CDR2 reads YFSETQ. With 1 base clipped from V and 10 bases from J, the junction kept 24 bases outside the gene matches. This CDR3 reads CASSLWGAAGGAGIERKLFF. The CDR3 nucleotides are TGCGCCAGCAGCTTGTGGGGGGCGGCAGGGGGCGCCGGGATAGAGCGAAAACTGTTTTTT.

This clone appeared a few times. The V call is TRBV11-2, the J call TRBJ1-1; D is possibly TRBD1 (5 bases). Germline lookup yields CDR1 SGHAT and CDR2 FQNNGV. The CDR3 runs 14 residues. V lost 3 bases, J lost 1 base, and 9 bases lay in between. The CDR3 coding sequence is TGTGCCAGCAGCTTGGGGCAGGGGAACACTGAAGCTTTCTTT. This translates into CASSLGQGNTEAFF.

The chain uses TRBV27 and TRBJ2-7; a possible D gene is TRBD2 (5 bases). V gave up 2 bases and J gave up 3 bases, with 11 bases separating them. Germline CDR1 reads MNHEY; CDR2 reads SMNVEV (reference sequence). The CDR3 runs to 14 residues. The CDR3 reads CASSLDGENYEQYV. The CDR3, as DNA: TGTGCCAGCAGTTTAGACGGGGAAAACTACGAGCAGTACGTC.

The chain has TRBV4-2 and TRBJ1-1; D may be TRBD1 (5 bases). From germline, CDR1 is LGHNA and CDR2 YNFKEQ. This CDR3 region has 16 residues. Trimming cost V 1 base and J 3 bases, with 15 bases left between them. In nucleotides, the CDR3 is TGTGCCAGCAGCCAAGGTCCTGGCCTAGGGGACACTGAAGCTTTCTTT. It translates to CASSQGPGLGDTEAFF.

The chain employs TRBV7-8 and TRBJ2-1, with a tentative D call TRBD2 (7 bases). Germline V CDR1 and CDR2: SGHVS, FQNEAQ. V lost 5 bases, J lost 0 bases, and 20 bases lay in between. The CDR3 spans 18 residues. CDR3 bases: TGTGCCAGCAGCCCCGACGGGGGGCGGGTAAGCTCCTACAATGAGCAGTTCTTC. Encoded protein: CASSPDGGRVSSYNEQFF.

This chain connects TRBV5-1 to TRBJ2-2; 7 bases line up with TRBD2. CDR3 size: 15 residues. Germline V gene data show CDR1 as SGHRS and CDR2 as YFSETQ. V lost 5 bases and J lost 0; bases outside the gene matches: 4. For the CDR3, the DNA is TGCGCCAGCAGTTCGACTAGCTCGAACACCGGGGAGCTGTTTTTT. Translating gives CASSSTSSNTGELFF.

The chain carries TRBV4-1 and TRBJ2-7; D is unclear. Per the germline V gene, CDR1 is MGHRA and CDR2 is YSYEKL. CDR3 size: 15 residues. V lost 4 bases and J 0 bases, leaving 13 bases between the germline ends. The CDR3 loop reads CASSPFQELSYEQYF. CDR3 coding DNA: TGCGCCAGCAGCCCTTTTCAGGAACTCTCCTACGAGCAGTACTTC.

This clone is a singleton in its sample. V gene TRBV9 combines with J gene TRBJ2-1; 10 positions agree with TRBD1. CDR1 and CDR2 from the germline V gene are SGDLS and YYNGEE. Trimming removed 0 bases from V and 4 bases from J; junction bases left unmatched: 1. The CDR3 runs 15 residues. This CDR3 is CASSVVGQGYNEQFF. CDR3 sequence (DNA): TGTGCCAGCAGCGTAGTGGGACAGGGGTACAATGAGCAGTTCTTC.

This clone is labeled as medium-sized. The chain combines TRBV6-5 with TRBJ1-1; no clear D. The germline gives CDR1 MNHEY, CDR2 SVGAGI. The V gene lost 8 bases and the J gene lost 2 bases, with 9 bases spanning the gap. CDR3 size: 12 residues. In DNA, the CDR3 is TGTGCCAGCTGGGCCGACAACACTGAAGCTTTCTTT. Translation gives CASWADNTEAFF.

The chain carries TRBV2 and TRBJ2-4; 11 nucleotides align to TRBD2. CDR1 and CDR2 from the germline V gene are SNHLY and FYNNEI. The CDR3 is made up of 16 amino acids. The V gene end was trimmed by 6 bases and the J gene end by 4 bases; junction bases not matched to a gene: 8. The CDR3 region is CASSSTSGRGKNIQYF. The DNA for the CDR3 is TGTGCCAGCAGCAGTACTAGCGGGAGAGGAAAAAACATTCAGTACTTC.

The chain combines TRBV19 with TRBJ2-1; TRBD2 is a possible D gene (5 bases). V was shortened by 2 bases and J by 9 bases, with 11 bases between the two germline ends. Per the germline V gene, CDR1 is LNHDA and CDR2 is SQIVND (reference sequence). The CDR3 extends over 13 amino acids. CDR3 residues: CASSITGSGEQFF. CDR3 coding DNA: TGTGCCAGTAGTATAACGGGGTCAGGTGAGCAGTTCTTC.

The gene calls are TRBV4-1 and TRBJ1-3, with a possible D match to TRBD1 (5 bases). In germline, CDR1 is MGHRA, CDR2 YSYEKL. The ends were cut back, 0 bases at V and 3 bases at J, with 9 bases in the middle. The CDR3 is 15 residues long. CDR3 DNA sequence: TGCGCCAGCAGCCAAGATTGGGGGGTTGGAAACACCATATATTTT. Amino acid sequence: CASSQDWGVGNTIYF.

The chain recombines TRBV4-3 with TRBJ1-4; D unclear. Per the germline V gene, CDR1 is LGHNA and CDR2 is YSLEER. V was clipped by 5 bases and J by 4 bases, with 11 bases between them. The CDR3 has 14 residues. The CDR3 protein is CASSIAGYNEKLFF. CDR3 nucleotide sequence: TGCGCCAGCAGCATAGCGGGGTATAATGAAAAACTGTTTTTT.

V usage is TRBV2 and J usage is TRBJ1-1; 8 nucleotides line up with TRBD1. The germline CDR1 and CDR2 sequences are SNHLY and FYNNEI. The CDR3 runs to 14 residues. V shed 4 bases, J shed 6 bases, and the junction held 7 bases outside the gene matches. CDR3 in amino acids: CASSGPTGVAEAFF. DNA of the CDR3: TGTGCCAGCAGTGGGCCGACAGGGGTGGCTGAAGCTTTCTTT.

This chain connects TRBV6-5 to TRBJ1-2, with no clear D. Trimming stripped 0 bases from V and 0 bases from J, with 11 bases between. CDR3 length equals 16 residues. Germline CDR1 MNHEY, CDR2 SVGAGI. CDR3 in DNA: TGTGCCAGCAGTTACTCGAACCTAGAAGCTAACTATGGCTACACCTTC. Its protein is CASSYSNLEANYGYTF.

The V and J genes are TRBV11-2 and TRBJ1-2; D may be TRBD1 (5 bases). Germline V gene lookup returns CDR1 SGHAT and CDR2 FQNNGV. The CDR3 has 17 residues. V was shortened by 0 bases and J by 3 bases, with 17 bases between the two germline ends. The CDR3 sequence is CASSLDEFSTAHYGYTF. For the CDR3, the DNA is TGTGCCAGCAGCTTAGATGAGTTTTCGACAGCCCACTATGGCTACACCTTC.

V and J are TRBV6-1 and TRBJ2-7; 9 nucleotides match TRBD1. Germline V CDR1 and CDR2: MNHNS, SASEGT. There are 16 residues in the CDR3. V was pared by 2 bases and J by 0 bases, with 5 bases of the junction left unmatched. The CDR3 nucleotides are TGTGCCAGCAGTGAATCCGAGACAGGGGGCTCCTACGAGCAGTACGTC. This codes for CASSESETGGSYEQYV.

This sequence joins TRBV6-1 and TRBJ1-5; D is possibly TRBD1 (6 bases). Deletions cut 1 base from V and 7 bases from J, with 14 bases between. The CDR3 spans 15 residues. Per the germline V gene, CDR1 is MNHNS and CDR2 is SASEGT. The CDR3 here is CASSEGGQFQQPQHF. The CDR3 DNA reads TGTGCCAGCAGTGAAGGTGGACAGTTCCAGCAGCCCCAGCATTTT.